This paragraph covers one TCR beta chain sequence. Its antigen is currently not known. The sample holds no much larger clone one base away, and base qualities are not on file. The sample belongs to a study of patients and donors after allogeneic stem cell transplantation (dated by TCRdb to between 2020 and 2021). Including cysteine and phenylalanine, the CDR3 has 16 amino acids. Only CDR3 DNA remains: 48 bases, in frame from the first base. Relative to germline, V is missing 5 bases and J is missing 0 bases, with 11 bases of the junction outside any gene match. CDR1 and CDR2, looked up from the germline V gene, are SGHRS and YFSETQ. The method was RT-PCR. The sequencer listed for this sample is NextSeq 550. The raw public data were reprocessed by TCRdb itself: fastp quality trimming at Q25, MiXCR clonotype calling, in-frame beta chains only. Records with the same CDR3 protein are collapsed into one entry carrying the most frequent genes and DNA. A total of fewer than 500,000 distinct CDR3 sequences appear in this sample, 16% of them only once. The ten most abundant clones make up 7.2% of the sample.

The chain is made from TRBV5-1 and TRBJ2-7; the junction holds 7 bases that match TRBD1. The sequenced material came from blood, either unsorted or a sorted T cell fraction (not recorded which). This clonotype was obtained from a human donor who was either an allogeneic HSCT recipient or a stem cell or donor lymphocyte infusion donor (not recorded which). It is not recorded whose cells these are; they may come from a transplant donor. The nucleotides are TGCGCCAGCAGTTCGCAGACAGGGAGTTTCTCCTACGAGCAGTACTTC. Its protein reads: CASSSQTGSFSYEQYF. The full variable domain, with segments outside the CDR3 supplied by the reference TRBV5-1 and TRBJ2-7 proteins, appears as KAGVTQTPRYLIKTRGQQVTLSCSPISGHRSVSWYQQTPGQGLQFLFEYFSETQRNKGNFPGRFSGRQFSNSRSEMNVSTLELGDSALYLCASSSQTGSFSYEQYFGPGTRLTVT.